Listed here are 9 T cell receptor beta chains from one sample, sequenced in a study of spatial heterogeneity in lung cancer. Regarding the study as a whole: Tumor mutation counts were tracked by expanded intratumoral alpha and beta TCR counts.

Described time point: sample taken at primary tumor resection. MiXCR, run by TCRdb on the 5' RACE reads, gives a single entry per CDR3 protein. This table holds 10,000 to 15,000 distinct CDR3 sequences, around 6.1% found once. Their specific antigens are unknown. Sequencing was performed on lung tumor tissue, taken at surgery. The receptors here all came from a female donor with early-stage non-small cell lung cancer.

In this sample, this clonotype turned up many times. This chain connects TRBV20-1 to TRBJ1-1; 10 positions match TRBD1. The CDR3 covers 16 residues. V shed 0 bases, J shed 5 bases, and the junction held 9 bases outside the gene matches. The germline gives CDR1 DFQATT, CDR2 SNEGSKA (reference sequence). The CDR3 here is CSARDLDRGFRTEAFF. DNA for the CDR3: TGCAGTGCTAGAGATCTGGACAGGGGGTTTCGGACTGAAGCTTTCTTT.

In its sample, this clonotype was seen many times. The chain joins TRBV19 to TRBJ1-5; D possibly corresponds to TRBD1 (5 bases). This CDR3 spans 13 amino acids. Germline CDR1 LNHDA, CDR2 SQIVND (reference sequence). Between the trimmed V and J ends, which lost 5 bases and 4 bases, there was a span of 9 bases. The CDR3 protein is CASSLRGNQPQHF. In DNA, the CDR3 is TGTGCCAGTAGTCTCCGGGGGAATCAGCCCCAGCATTTT. The full variable domain, completed using reference TRBV19 and TRBJ1-5, is DGGITQSPKYLFRKEGQNVTLSCEQNLNHDAMYWYRQDPGQGLRLIYYSQIVNDFQKGDIAEGYSVSREKKESFPLTVTSAQKNPTAFYLCASSLRGNQPQHFGDGTRLSIL.

This clonotype is medium-sized (0.01 to 0.1%) by share. This chain joins TRBV18 and TRBJ1-1, with D perhaps TRBD1 (5 bases). The CDR3 consists of 15 residues. Germline V gene data show CDR1 as KGHSH and CDR2 as LQKENI. V was trimmed by 6 bases and J by 3 bases, leaving 17 bases between them. CDR3 in DNA: TGTGCCAGCTCCCTGGGGGGGAGTTCGGACACTGAAGCTTTCTTT. This sequence encodes CASSLGGSSDTEAFF.

This clonotype was counted ten times or more. The chain has TRBV27 and TRBJ2-1; TRBD1 matches 7 bases. Germline CDR1 reads MNHEY; CDR2 reads SMNVEV (reference sequence). Trimming at V came to 5 bases and at J to 4 bases, leaving 2 bases not matched to a gene. The CDR3 length is 13 residues. DNA for the CDR3: TGTGCCAGCAGTCCGGGACAGTACAATGAGCAGTTCTTC. Translating gives CASSPGQYNEQFF.

In its sample, this clonotype ranks as medium-sized. The gene calls are TRBV20-1 and TRBJ2-2; 14 bases map to TRBD2. Germline-derived CDR1 and CDR2 are DFQATT and SNEGSKA (reference sequence). The trim removed 4 bases at V and 10 bases at J, leaving 2 bases unmatched. The CDR3 length is 13 residues. The CDR3 loop is CSAMGLAGEELFF. The DNA of the CDR3 is TGCAGTGCTATGGGACTAGCGGGAGAGGAGCTGTTTTTT.

This clonotype was found a few times. V and J are TRBV20-1 and TRBJ2-5, with D hard to call. Trimming cost V 6 bases and J 0 bases, with 11 bases left between them. Germline CDR1 and CDR2: DFQATT and SNEGSKA (reference sequence). CDR3 length: 13 amino acids. In DNA form, the CDR3 reads TGCAGTGCCCTACGACCAAACCAAGAGACCCAGTACTTC. The encoded protein is CSALRPNQETQYF.

Ten or more counts support this clonotype. The V call is TRBV7-2, the J call TRBJ2-3; perhaps TRBD2 as D (6 bases). Trimming took off 5 bases at V and 3 bases at J, with 9 bases between the two ends. There are 13 residues in the CDR3. Germline V gene lookup returns CDR1 SGHTA and CDR2 FQGNSA. Written as DNA, the CDR3 is TGTGCCAGCAGCCGGGGGTTTACAGATACGCAGTATTTT. Its protein product is CASSRGFTDTQYF.

This clonotype was picked up many times. The chain employs TRBV11-2 and TRBJ2-1, with 11 positions matching TRBD2. Per germline, CDR1 SGHAT and CDR2 FQNNGV. The V segment lost 5 bases and the J segment 5 bases; nucleotides outside the gene matches: 5. The length of the CDR3 is 15 residues. The CDR3 reads CASSPSSGRDNEQFF. The CDR3 DNA reads as TGTGCCAGCAGCCCAAGTAGCGGGAGGGACAATGAGCAGTTCTTC. Filled out from reference TRBV11-2 and TRBJ2-1, the complete variable domain reads EAGVAQSPRYKIIEKRQSVAFWCNPISGHATLYWYQQILGQGPKLLIQFQNNGVVDDSQLPKDRFSAERLKGVDSTLKIQPAKLEDSAVYLCASSPSSGRDNEQFFGPGTRLTVL.

This clonotype is labeled medium-sized. The J gene is TRBJ1-4, the V gene TRBV4-3; D uncertain. Germline CDR1 LGHNA, CDR2 YSLEER. V shed 4 bases and J shed 8 bases, with 11 bases lying between them. The CDR3 runs to 13 residues. In nucleotides, the CDR3 is TGCGCCAGCAGCCTAGACTTGGGAGAAAAACTGTTTTTT. As protein: CASSLDLGEKLFF.